This T cell receptor (beta chain) is drawn from a study of neoadjuvant anti-PD-1 for oral cavity cancer. Whole-study results and caveats: Each response group had just a few patients in TCR analyses. Pretreatment Treg/Th17 ratio correlated inversely with post-treatment tumor clonality.

Trimming left V 1 base short and J 11 bases short, with 12 bases between. Germline-derived CDR1 and CDR2 are SEHNR and FQNEAQ (reference sequence). The CDR3 length is 12 residues. Worth noting for this clone: Its antigen is as yet unknown.

The time point was: after neoadjuvant nivolumab, at surgical resection. Blood cells were analyzed directly, without culture or expansion. TCRdb's copy holds only in-frame clones and misses some; the assay was immunoSEQ multiplex PCR. Altogether approximately 14,000 clones are present, approximately 72% being singletons, with the ten largest covering 2.8%. J is TRBJ2-7 and V is TRBV7-9; the D gene could be TRBD1 or TRBD2 (6 bases each). This material consisted of PBMCs, taken after nivolumab (anti-PD-1) treatment. This receptor was obtained from a person aged 35 to 85 with oral cavity squamous cell carcinoma. In DNA form, the CDR3 reads TGTGCCAGCAGCTTAGGGGGGGCTAGGAAGTACTTC. Its protein is CASSLGGARKYF. The full variable domain, rest sourced from reference TRBV7-9 and TRBJ2-7, is DTGVSQNPRHKITKRGQNVTFRCDPISEHNRLYWYRQTLGQGPEFLTYFQNEAQLEKSRLLSDRFSAERPKGSFSTLEIQRTEQGDSAMYLCASSLGGARKYFGPGTRLTVT.